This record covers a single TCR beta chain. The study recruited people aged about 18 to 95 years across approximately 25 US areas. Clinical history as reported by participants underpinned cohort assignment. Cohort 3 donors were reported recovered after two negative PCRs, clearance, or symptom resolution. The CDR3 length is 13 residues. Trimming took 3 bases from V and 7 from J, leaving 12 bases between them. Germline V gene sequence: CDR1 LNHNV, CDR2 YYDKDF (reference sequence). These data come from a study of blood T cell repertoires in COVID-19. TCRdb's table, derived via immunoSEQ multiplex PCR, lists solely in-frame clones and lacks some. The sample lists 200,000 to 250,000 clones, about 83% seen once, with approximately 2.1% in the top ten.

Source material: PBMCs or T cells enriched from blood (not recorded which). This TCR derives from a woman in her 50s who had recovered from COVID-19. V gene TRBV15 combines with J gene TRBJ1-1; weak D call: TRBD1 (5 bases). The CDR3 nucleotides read TGTGCCACCAGCAGGCAGGGTCGGTTTGAAGCTTTCTTT. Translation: CATSRQGRFEAFF.